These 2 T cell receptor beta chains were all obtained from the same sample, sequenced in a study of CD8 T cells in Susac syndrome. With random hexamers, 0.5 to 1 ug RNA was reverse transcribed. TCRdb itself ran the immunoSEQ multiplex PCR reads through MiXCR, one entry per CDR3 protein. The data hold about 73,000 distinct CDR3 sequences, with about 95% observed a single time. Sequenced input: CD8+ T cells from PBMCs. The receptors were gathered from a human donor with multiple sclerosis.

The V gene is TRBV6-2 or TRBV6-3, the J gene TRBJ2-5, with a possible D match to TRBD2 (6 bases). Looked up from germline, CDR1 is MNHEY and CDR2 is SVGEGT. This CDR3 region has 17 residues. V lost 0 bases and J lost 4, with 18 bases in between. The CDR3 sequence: CASSYSELRRDRETQYF. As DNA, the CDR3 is TGTGCCAGCAGTTACTCGGAATTGAGGAGGGACCGAGAGACCCAGTACTTC.

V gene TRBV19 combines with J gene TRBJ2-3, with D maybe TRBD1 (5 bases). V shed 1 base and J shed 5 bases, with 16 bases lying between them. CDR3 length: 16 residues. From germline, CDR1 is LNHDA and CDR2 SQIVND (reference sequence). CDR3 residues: CASSIVSGRAGDTQYF. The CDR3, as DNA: TGTGCCAGTAGTATAGTTTCCGGCAGGGCTGGAGATACGCAGTATTTT.